This record concerns one T cell receptor beta chain sequence. The V segment lost 1 base and the J segment 0 bases; nucleotides outside the gene matches: 9. The length of the CDR3 is 18 residues. Germline V gene data show CDR1 as LGHDT and CDR2 as YNNKEL (reference sequence). Original data processing: Nucleated cell number was recorded as an estimate derived from reference gene primer amplification. The method was immunoSEQ multiplex PCR; TCRdb's version includes in-frame clones alone and lacks a portion of them. V and J calls and clone size are copied from that table; D and trimming were computed from the DNA. Of roughly 70,000 clones listed, 80% to 95% are singletons. The sample originates from a study of blood T cell repertoires in COVID-19. Study as a whole: Sites in the United States, Italy and Spain provided acute and convalescent COVID-19 samples. The analysed material was cDNA or gDNA that came from T cells, B-cell-depleted T cells, or PBMCs.

The chain combines TRBV3-1 (or the pseudogene TRBV3-2) with TRBJ1-2; 9 nucleotides match TRBD1. Sequencing was carried out using peripheral blood. This sequence originates from a human donor in a cohort sampled during active COVID-19. This CDR3 reads CASSQGGTGSLSNYGYTF. CDR3 coding DNA: TGTGCCAGCAGCCAAGGCGGGACAGGGTCGCTATCTAACTATGGCTACACCTTC.